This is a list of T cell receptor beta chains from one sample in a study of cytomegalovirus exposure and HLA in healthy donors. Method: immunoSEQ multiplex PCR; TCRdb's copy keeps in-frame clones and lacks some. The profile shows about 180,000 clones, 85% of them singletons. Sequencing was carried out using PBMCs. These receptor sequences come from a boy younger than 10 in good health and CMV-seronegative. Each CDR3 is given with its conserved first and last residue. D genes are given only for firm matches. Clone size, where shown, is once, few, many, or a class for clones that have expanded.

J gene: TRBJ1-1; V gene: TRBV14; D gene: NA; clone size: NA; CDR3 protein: CASSQAGFLGEAFF; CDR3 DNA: TGTGCCAGCAGCCAGGCAGGGTTCTTGGGTGAAGCTTTCTTT
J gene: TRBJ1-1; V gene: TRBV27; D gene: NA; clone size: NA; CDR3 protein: CASSLVGGGEAFF; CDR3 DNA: TGTGCCAGCAGTCTAGTTGGGGGGGGAGAAGCTTTCTTT
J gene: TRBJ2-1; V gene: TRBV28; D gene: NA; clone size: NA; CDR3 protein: CASRPLGRIYEQFF; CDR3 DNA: TGTGCCAGCAGACCTCTGGGGCGGATCTATGAGCAGTTCTTC
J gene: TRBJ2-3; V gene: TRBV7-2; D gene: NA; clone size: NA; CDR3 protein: CASKEGGGTDTQYF; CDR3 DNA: TGTGCCAGCAAGGAGGGGGGGGGCACAGATACGCAGTATTTT
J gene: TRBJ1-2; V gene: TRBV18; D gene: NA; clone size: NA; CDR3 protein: CASSPTDIGGNYGYTF; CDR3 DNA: TGTGCCAGCTCACCGACGGATATTGGGGGGAACTATGGCTACACCTTC
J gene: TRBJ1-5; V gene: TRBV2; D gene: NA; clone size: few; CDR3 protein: CATGLGEQPQHF; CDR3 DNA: TGTGCCACGGGACTCGGAGAGCAGCCCCAGCATTTT
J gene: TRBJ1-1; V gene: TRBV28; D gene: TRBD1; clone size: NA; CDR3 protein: CASSLTGAGTEAFF; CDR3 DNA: TGTGCCAGCAGTTTGACAGGGGCGGGCACTGAAGCTTTCTTT
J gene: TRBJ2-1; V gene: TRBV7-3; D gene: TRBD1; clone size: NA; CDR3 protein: CASSSQGYNEQFF; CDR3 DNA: TGTGCCAGCAGCTCACAGGGGTACAATGAGCAGTTCTTC
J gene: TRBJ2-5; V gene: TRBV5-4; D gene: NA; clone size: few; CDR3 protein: CASRPRVTEETQYF; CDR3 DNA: TGTGCCAGCAGGCCTCGAGTTACTGAGGAGACCCAGTACTTC
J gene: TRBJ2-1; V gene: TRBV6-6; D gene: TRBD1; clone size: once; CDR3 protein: CASSYRGDRGNEQFF; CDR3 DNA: TGTGCCAGCAGTTACCGTGGGGACAGGGGCAATGAGCAGTTCTTC
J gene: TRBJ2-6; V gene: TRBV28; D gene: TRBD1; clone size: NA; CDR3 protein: CASRSPGQGMPGANVLTF; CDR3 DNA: TGTGCCAGCAGATCACCGGGACAGGGTATGCCTGGGGCCAACGTCCTGACTTTC
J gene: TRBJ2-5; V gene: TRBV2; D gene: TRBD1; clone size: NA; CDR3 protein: CASSGTGEETQYF; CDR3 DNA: TGTGCCAGTAGCGGGACAGGGGAAGAGACCCAGTACTTC
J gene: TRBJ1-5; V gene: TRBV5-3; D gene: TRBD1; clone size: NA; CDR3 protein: CARSCEGQGQGVRHF; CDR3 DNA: TGTGCCAGAAGCTGCGAGGGGCAGGGACAGGGTGTACGGCATTTT
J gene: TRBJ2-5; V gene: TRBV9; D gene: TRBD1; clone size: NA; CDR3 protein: CASSPRQGAWQETQYF; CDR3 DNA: TGTGCCAGCAGCCCTCGACAGGGGGCTTGGCAAGAGACCCAGTACTTC
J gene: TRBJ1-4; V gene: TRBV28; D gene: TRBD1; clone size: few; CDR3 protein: CASQDRVERKLFF; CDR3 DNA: TGTGCCAGCCAGGACAGGGTTGAACGAAAACTGTTTTTT
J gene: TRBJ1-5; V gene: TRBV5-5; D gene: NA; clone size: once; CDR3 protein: CASSFSDNQPQHF; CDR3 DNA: TGTGCCAGCAGCTTCAGTGACAATCAGCCCCAGCATTTT
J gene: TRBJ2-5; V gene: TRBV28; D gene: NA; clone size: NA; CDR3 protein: CASTNLGETQYF; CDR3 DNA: TGTGCCAGTACGAACCTAGGAGAGACCCAGTACTTC
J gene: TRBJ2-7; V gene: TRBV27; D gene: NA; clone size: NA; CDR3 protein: CASSSRSSYEQYF; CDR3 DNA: TGTGCCAGCAGCTCGAGGAGCTCCTACGAGCAGTACTTC
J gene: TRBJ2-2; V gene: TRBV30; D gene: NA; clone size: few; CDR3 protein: CAWSETGTGELFF; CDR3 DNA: TGTGCCTGGAGTGAAACAGGGACCGGGGAGCTGTTTTTT
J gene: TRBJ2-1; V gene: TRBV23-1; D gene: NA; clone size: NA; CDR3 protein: CASSSTGTGGKHEQFF; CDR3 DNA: TGCGCCAGCAGTTCCACCGGGACCGGGGGAAAACATGAGCAGTTCTTC
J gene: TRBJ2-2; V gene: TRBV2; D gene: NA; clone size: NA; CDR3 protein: CASRSYLEGGGELFF; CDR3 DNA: TGTGCCAGCAGAAGTTACCTTGAGGGTGGCGGGGAGCTGTTTTTT
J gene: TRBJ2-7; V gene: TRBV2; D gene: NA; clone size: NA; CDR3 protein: CASGGRGSSYEQYF; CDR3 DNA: TGTGCCAGCGGGGGGCGGGGGAGCTCCTACGAGCAGTACTTC
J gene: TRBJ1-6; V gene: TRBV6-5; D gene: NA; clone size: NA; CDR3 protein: CASSLTVTDSPLHF; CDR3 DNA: TGTGCCAGCAGTTTGACGGTTACAGATTCACCCCTCCACTTT
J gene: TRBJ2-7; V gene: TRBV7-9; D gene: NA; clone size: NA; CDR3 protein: CASSLSTGPSYEQYF; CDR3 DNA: TGTGCCAGCAGCTTATCTACAGGTCCCTCCTACGAGCAGTACTTC
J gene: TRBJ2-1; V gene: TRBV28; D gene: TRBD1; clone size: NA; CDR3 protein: CASSLNPGQQPSYNEQFF; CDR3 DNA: TGTGCCAGCAGTTTAAATCCGGGACAGCAGCCTTCTTACAATGAGCAGTTCTTC
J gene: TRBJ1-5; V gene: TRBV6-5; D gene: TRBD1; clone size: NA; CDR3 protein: CASSYFPGGQPQHF; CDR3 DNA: TGTGCCAGCAGTTATTTCCCAGGGGGTCAGCCCCAGCATTTT
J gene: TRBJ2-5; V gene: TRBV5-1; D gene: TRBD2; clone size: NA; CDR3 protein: CASSSPGLAGETQYF; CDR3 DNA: TGCGCCAGCAGCTCCCCGGGACTAGCGGGGGAGACCCAGTACTTC
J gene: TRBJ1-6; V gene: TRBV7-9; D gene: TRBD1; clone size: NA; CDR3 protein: CASSLPGTGPYNSPLHF; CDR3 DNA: TGTGCCAGCAGCTTACCCGGGACAGGGCCTTATAATTCACCCCTCCACTTT
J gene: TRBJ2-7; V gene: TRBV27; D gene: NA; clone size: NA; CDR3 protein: CASGFDARTYEQYF; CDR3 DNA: TGTGCCAGCGGTTTCGACGCGCGGACCTACGAGCAGTACTTC
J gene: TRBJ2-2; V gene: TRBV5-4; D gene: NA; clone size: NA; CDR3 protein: CASSLTATGELFF; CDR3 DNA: TGTGCCAGCAGCTTGACAGCCACCGGGGAGCTGTTTTTT
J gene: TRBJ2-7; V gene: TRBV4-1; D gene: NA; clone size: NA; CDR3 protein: CASSLGGPSEQYF; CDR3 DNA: TGCGCCAGCAGCCTCGGAGGGCCGAGTGAGCAGTACTTC
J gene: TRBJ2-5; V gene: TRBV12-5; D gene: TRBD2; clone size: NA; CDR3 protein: CASGLVVGSGDQETQYF; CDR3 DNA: TGTGCTAGTGGTTTGGTGGTCGGTAGCGGGGATCAAGAGACCCAGTACTTC
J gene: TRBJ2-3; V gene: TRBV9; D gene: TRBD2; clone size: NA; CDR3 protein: CASSPDSGRLADTQYF; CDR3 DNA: TGTGCCAGCAGCCCGGATAGCGGGAGGCTGGCAGATACGCAGTATTTT
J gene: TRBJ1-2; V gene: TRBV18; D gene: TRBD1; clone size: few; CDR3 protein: CASSPRTGDGYTF; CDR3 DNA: TGTGCCAGCTCACCACGGACAGGGGATGGCTACACCTTC
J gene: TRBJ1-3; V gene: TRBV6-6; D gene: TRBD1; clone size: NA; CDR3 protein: CASRRGQDSGNTIYF; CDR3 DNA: TGTGCCAGCAGACGAGGACAGGACTCTGGAAACACCATATATTTT
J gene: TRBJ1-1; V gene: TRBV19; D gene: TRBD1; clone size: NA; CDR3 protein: CASSTRTGGGLTEAFF; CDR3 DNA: TGTGCCAGTAGTACAAGGACAGGGGGCGGGTTAACTGAAGCTTTCTTT
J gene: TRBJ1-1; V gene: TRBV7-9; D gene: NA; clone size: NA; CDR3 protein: CASRPPGVTEAFF; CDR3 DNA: TGTGCCAGCAGACCCCCAGGGGTCACTGAAGCTTTCTTT
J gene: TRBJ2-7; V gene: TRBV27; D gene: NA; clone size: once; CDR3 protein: CASSPTLSYEQYF; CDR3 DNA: TGTGCCAGCAGTCCTACCCTCTCCTACGAGCAGTACTTC
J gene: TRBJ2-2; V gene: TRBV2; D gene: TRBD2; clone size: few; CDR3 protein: CASSSTTPRLAGGAGELFF; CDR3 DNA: TGTGCCAGCAGTTCCACAACTCCCCGACTTGCGGGGGGGGCCGGGGAGCTGTTTTTT
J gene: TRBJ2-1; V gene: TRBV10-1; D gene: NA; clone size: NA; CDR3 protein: CASSLTGTGEQFF; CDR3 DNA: TGCGCCAGCAGCCTGACAGGGACTGGTGAGCAGTTCTTC
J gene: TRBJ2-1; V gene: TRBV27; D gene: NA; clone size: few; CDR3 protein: CASISNRDPGEQFF; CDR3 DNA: TGTGCCAGCATCTCGAACAGGGATCCGGGTGAGCAGTTCTTC
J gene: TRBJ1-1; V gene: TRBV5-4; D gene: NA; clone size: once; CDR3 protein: CASRGGTGWSTEAFF; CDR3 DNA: TGTGCCAGCAGGGGGGGAACGGGCTGGAGCACTGAAGCTTTCTTT
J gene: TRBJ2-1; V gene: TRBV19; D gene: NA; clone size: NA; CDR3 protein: CASSDPASNPLNEQFF; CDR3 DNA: TGTGCCAGTAGTGATCCGGCTAGTAATCCCCTCAATGAGCAGTTCTTC
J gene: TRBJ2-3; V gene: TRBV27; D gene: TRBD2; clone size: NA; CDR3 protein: CASSPSAGYGDTQYF; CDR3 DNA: TGTGCCAGCAGTCCCTCAGCGGGGTACGGGGATACGCAGTATTTT
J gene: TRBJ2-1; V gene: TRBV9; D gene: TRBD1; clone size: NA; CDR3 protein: CASSVGGTGGNEQFF; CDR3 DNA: TGTGCCAGCAGCGTAGGGGGGACAGGGGGCAATGAGCAGTTCTTC
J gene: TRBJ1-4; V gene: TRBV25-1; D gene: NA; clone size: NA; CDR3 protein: CASSDNGRAFEKLFF; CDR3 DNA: TGTGCCAGCAGTGATAATGGCAGGGCTTTTGAAAAACTGTTTTTT
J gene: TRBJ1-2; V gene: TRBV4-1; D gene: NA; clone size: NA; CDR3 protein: CASSFGRDYGYTF; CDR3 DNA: TGCGCCAGCAGCTTTGGTCGAGACTATGGCTACACCTTC
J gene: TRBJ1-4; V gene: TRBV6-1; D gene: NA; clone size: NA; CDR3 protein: CASSSPTGMGEKLFF; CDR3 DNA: TGTGCCAGCTCCAGTCCGACAGGAATGGGGGAAAAACTGTTTTTT
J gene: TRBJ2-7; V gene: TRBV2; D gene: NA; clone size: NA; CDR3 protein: CASRDDSITYEQYF; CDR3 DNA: TGTGCCAGCAGGGATGACAGTATAACCTACGAGCAGTACTTC
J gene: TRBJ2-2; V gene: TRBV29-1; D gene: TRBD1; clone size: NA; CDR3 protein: CSGRTGVEDTGELFF; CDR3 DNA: TGCAGCGGCCGGACAGGGGTGGAGGACACCGGGGAGCTGTTTTTT